The following is a TCR beta chain sequence with its context. Its matching antigen is unknown. The sample comes from a study of T cell responses to AZD1222 COVID-19 vaccine. Study-level information: Second-dose schedules of about 4 or about 12 weeks were combined.

Assay used: immunoSEQ multiplex PCR; TCRdb lists only in-frame clones, some missing. The sample consists of roughly 120,000 clones, about 85% of them appearing once. V lost 4 bases and J lost 1, with 10 bases in between. Germline V gene sequence: CDR1 LNHNV, CDR2 YYDKDF (reference sequence). The CDR3 spans 14 residues. Overall study findings and caveats: Donors were chiefly white British, with a greater number of females, and clonal diversity was perhaps underestimated. Baseline antibody screening turned up just a handful of seropositive AZD1222 recipients. CD4 TCRs associated with vaccination spanned spike, dominating at 160-218 and 743-854.

V and J are TRBV15 and TRBJ1-2; no firm D call. Specimen: peripheral blood, collected on day 0 of AZD1222 vaccination. The TCR comes from an adult in good health. The CDR3 DNA follows: TGTGCCACCAGCAAGGCAATGGGTAACTATGGCTACACCTTC. Amino acids: CATSKAMGNYGYTF.